This record looks at one TCR beta chain sequence and its context. The Seattle patients, enrolled during active infection, were followed longitudinally. These data belong to a study of blood T cell repertoires in COVID-19. Study details: The origin of the acute and convalescent COVID-19 samples was the United States, Italy and Spain.

The authors' processing: Estimation of nucleated cell counts was performed using reference gene primer amplification. Generated by immunoSEQ multiplex PCR, the TCRdb table keeps only in-frame clones and is missing some. That table is the source of V, J and clone size, and D and trimming were worked out from the DNA. Altogether around 280,000 clones are present, roughly 90% being singletons, with the ten largest covering approximately 10%. V dropped 6 bases and J dropped 5; count of bases not matched to a gene: 8. CDR1 is MNHEY, CDR2 SVGEGT, per germline. The CDR3 runs to 15 residues. The chain combines TRBV6-2 or TRBV6-3 with TRBJ2-5; 11 bases align to TRBD2. The clonotype was recovered from a woman between 25 and 40 years old with COVID-19, enrolled during active disease. Material for sequencing was peripheral blood. CDR3 residues: CASSPPTSGMETQYF. The CDR3, as DNA: TGTGCCAGCAGCCCCCCGACTAGCGGGATGGAGACCCAGTACTTC.